This T cell receptor (beta chain) is drawn from a study of blood T cells in healthy people across ages. A J-beta primer mix and a sample-barcoded 5' primer were used in a second PCR of about 7 to 12 cycles. Via MiXCR, TCRdb re-called the 5' RACE reads, giving one row per CDR3 protein. The data hold around 1,600,000 distinct CDR3 sequences, with approximately 42% observed a single time. No fewer than 7 million PBMCs went into each sample. Whole-study results and caveats: The study regarded diversity estimates from one million T cells as underestimates. Since the PBMCs were unsorted, naive and antigen-experienced cells could not be conclusively compared.

On this clonotype itself: The antigen is not known.

The TCR originated in a woman aged 18-29 years in good health. Material: blood.

The CDR3 region has the DNA TGTGCCAGCAGCTTTGTACAGGGCGGCGAAAAACTGTTTTTT. Its protein product is CASSFVQGGEKLFF. The genes are TRBV12-3 or TRBV12-4 and TRBJ1-4, with D possibly matching TRBD1 (6 bases). The CDR3 runs to 14 residues. V gave up 6 bases and J gave up 8 bases, with 16 bases separating them.